The 24 T cell receptor beta chains listed next were all sequenced from one sample in a study of CD8 T cells in Susac syndrome. With random hexamers, roughly 0.45 to 1 ug RNA was reverse transcribed. TCRdb itself ran the immunoSEQ multiplex PCR reads through MiXCR, one entry per CDR3 protein. The sample records about 140,000 distinct CDR3 sequences, 94% being singletons. Material for sequencing was CD8+ T cells from PBMCs. These receptors were obtained from a human donor in good health.

This chain connects TRBV4-3 to TRBJ2-7; TRBD2 aligns across 14 bases. Germline trimming cut 1 base from V and 3 bases from J; bases unmatched to any gene: 8. CDR1 and CDR2 from the germline V gene are LGHNA and YSLEER. The CDR3 runs to 18 residues. Here the CDR3 reads CASSQAGLAGDGGYEQYF. The CDR3 DNA is TGCGCCAGCAGCCAAGCGGGACTAGCGGGAGATGGAGGCTACGAGCAGTACTTC.

The genes are TRBV7-9 and TRBJ2-1; D is perhaps TRBD1 or TRBD2 (5 bases each). Trimming shortened V by 5 bases and J by 4 bases, and 18 bases separated the two germline ends. Germline CDR1 and CDR2: SEHNR and FQNEAQ (reference sequence). This CDR3 is built from 16 residues. The CDR3 DNA is TGTGCCAGCAGCCCTGGAGAGGGGCGGCGATACAATGAGCAGTTCTTC. This codes for CASSPGEGRRYNEQFF.

V usage is TRBV28 and J usage is TRBJ2-7, with a weak D call TRBD2 (6 bases). Trimming pared 6 bases from V and 1 base from J, leaving 16 bases between. The CDR3 extends over 15 amino acids. CDR1 is MDHEN, CDR2 SYDVKM, per germline. As DNA, the CDR3 is TGTGCCAGCAGCCCGAGAACGGGAGTATCCTACGAGCAGTACTTC. It encodes CASSPRTGVSYEQYF.

This clonotype showed up just once. The V and J genes are TRBV28 and TRBJ1-2; D remains ambiguous. V was shortened by 6 bases and J by 4 bases, with 12 bases between the two germline ends. Germline CDR1 is MDHEN and CDR2 is SYDVKM. CDR3 length: 13 amino acids. The CDR3 DNA reads as TGTGCCAGCAGCCCCGGGCAGATCTATGGCTACACCTTC. The encoded protein is CASSPGQIYGYTF.

This chain joins TRBV7-6 and TRBJ2-6, with D uncertain. CDR3 length: 17 amino acids. The germline V gene encodes CDR1 SGHVS and CDR2 FNYEAQ. Deletions cut 0 bases from V and 0 bases from J, with 9 bases between. The CDR3 bases are TGTGCCAGCAGCTTAGCCGACCCAAGCTCTGGGGCCAACGTCCTGACTTTC. Its protein product is CASSLADPSSGANVLTF.

This chain links TRBV15 with TRBJ1-4; no clear D. Per the germline V gene, CDR1 is LNHNV and CDR2 is YYDKDF (reference sequence). The CDR3 contains 15 residues. Trimming pared 8 bases from V and 0 bases from J, leaving 13 bases between. This CDR3 is CATGEGPATNEKLFF. The CDR3 coding sequence is TGTGCCACCGGGGAAGGCCCCGCAACTAATGAAAAACTGTTTTTT.

The chain employs TRBV5-6 and TRBJ2-2, with D unclear. CDR3 length: 14 residues. Germline CDR1 reads SGHDT; CDR2 reads YYEEEE. V was trimmed by 0 bases and J by 3 bases, leaving 6 bases between them. The chain's CDR3 is CASSLEAYTGELFF. CDR3 sequence (DNA): TGTGCCAGCAGCTTGGAAGCGTACACCGGGGAGCTGTTTTTT. Full variable domain (remainder filled in from reference TRBV5-6 and TRBJ2-2): DAGVTQSPTHLIKTRGQQVTLRCSPKSGHDTVSWYQQALGQGPQFIFQYYEEEERQRGNFPDRFSGHQFPNYSSELNVNALLLGDSALYLCASSLEAYTGELFFGEGSRLTVL.

The chain links TRBV30 to TRBJ2-1; D not resolved. There are 10 residues in the CDR3. The germline V gene has CDR1 GTSNPN and CDR2 SVGIG (reference sequence). Between the trimmed V and J ends, which lost 1 base and 9 bases, there was a span of 4 bases. The CDR3 sequence: CAWSESEQFF. The CDR3, as DNA: TGTGCCTGGAGTGAAAGTGAGCAGTTCTTC.

The chain links TRBV4-2 to TRBJ2-3; no clear D. Trimming took off 2 bases at V and 0 bases at J, with 6 bases between the two ends. CDR1 is LGHNA, CDR2 YNFKEQ, per germline. The CDR3 spans 14 residues. CDR3: CASSQIRSTDTQYF. CDR3 DNA: TGTGCCAGCAGCCAAATTCGTAGCACAGATACGCAGTATTTT.

This chain links TRBV27 with TRBJ2-7; 11 nucleotides line up with TRBD2. V shed 5 bases and J 3 bases; nucleotides not matched to a gene: 6. Per germline, CDR1 MNHEY and CDR2 SMNVEV (reference sequence). This CDR3 is 15 amino acids long. The CDR3: CASSHSGRAGYEQYF. The CDR3 DNA sequence: TGTGCCAGCAGTCATAGCGGGAGGGCCGGCTACGAGCAGTACTTC.

In its sample, this clonotype was seen once. The V gene is TRBV12-3 or TRBV12-4, the J gene TRBJ2-1, with 8 bases identical to TRBD2. V shed 3 bases, J shed 2 bases, and the junction held 9 bases outside the gene matches. CDR3 length: 17 amino acids. CDR3 amino acids: CASSFVASGFPYNEQFF. The CDR3 region has the DNA TGTGCCAGCAGTTTTGTGGCTAGCGGGTTTCCCTACAATGAGCAGTTCTTC.

This chain links TRBV27 with TRBJ2-7, with unresolved D. Germline V gene data show CDR1 as MNHEY and CDR2 as SMNVEV (reference sequence). The V gene lost 5 bases and the J gene lost 3 bases, with 5 bases spanning the gap. The CDR3 has 11 residues. This CDR3 reads CASSNFYEQYF. For the CDR3, the DNA is TGTGCCAGCAGTAACTTCTACGAGCAGTACTTC.

This chain joins TRBV5-6 and TRBJ2-2; tentatively, D is TRBD1 (7 bases). Trimming left V 6 bases short and J 1 base short, with 16 bases between. Germline lookup yields CDR1 SGHDT and CDR2 YYEEEE. The CDR3 is 16 amino acids. Written as DNA, the CDR3 is TGTGCCAGCACACGGGGGACAGCGGGGAACACCGGGGAGCTGTTTTTT. Translation gives CASTRGTAGNTGELFF.

This clonotype has a single count. This chain connects TRBV9 to TRBJ2-1, with D tentatively TRBD1 (5 bases). Trimming shortened V by 2 bases and J by 5 bases, and 17 bases separated the two germline ends. Germline V gene sequence: CDR1 SGDLS, CDR2 YYNGEE. This CDR3 comprises 16 residues. The CDR3 nucleotides are TGTGCCAGCAGCGTGACCTCGGCCAGGGCGGACAATGAGCAGTTCTTC. Translation: CASSVTSARADNEQFF.

The chain carries TRBV28 and TRBJ2-7; possible D gene TRBD2, 7 bases. The CDR3 covers 15 residues. V lost 6 bases, J lost 0 bases, and 15 bases lay in between. Germline CDR1 MDHEN, CDR2 SYDVKM. The CDR3 sequence is CASRTGRANSYEQYF. The CDR3, as DNA: TGTGCCAGCAGAACAGGGAGGGCTAACTCCTACGAGCAGTACTTC.

The chain has TRBV6-2 or TRBV6-3 and TRBJ1-2; the match to TRBD1 covers 8 bases. V lost 0 bases, J lost 7 bases, and 7 bases stayed unmatched. This CDR3 is 15 amino acids long. Germline V gene sequence: CDR1 MNHEY, CDR2 SVGEGT. CDR3: CASSYSAGGCGGYTF. The CDR3 DNA reads as TGTGCCAGCAGTTACTCGGCAGGGGGCTGCGGTGGCTACACCTTC.

V and J are TRBV9 and TRBJ1-2; no definite D call. The CDR3 sequence is 18 residues long. The V end was cut by 0 bases, the J end by 4 bases, with 22 bases between. Germline V gene data show CDR1 as SGDLS and CDR2 as YYNGEE. CDR3 coding DNA: TGTGCCAGCAGCGTAGAGCCTTCTCCGGGTCCCCGTGGCTATGGCTACACCTTC. Its translation is CASSVEPSPGPRGYGYTF. Full variable domain (rest looked up from reference TRBV9 and TRBJ1-2): DSGVTQTPKHLITATGQRVTLRCSPRSGDLSVYWYQQSLDQGLQFLIQYYNGEERAKGNILERFSAQQFPDLHSELNLSSLELGDSALYFCASSVEPSPGPRGYGYTFGSGTRLTVV.

J is TRBJ2-7 and V is TRBV7-9; 13 bases are a match to TRBD2. After removal of 5 bases from V and 2 bases from J, the junction contained 6 bases not matched to a gene. CDR1 is SEHNR and CDR2 is FQNEAQ in the germline V gene (reference sequence). There are 16 residues in the CDR3. CDR3 in amino acids: CASSRTSGSLPYEQYF. DNA for the CDR3: TGTGCCAGCAGCCGGACTAGCGGGAGTCTACCCTACGAGCAGTACTTC. Full variable domain (outside the CDR3, taken from reference TRBV7-9 and TRBJ2-7): DTGVSQNPRHKITKRGQNVTFRCDPISEHNRLYWYRQTLGQGPEFLTYFQNEAQLEKSRLLSDRFSAERPKGSFSTLEIQRTEQGDSAMYLCASSRTSGSLPYEQYFGPGTRLTVT.

Here the CDR3 DNA reads TGTGCCAGCAGCGATAAAGATGGCTACACCTTC. Translation: CASSDKDGYTF. The genes are TRBV7-9 and TRBJ1-2; D unresolved. V was trimmed by 5 bases and J by 6 bases, leaving 7 bases between them. Germline loops: CDR1 SEHNR, CDR2 FQNEAQ (reference sequence). This CDR3 has 11 amino acids. Complete variable domain (other parts from reference TRBV7-9 and TRBJ1-2): DTGVSQNPRHKITKRGQNVTFRCDPISEHNRLYWYRQTLGQGPEFLTYFQNEAQLEKSRLLSDRFSAERPKGSFSTLEIQRTEQGDSAMYLCASSDKDGYTFGSGTRLTVV.

The chain uses TRBV11-2 and TRBJ2-5, with a tentative D call TRBD1 (5 bases). The V gene's germline CDR1 is SGHAT and CDR2 FQNNGV. V was clipped by 1 base and J by 4 bases, with 13 bases between them. CDR3 length: 15 residues. The chain's CDR3 is CASSLVLAQGETQYF. CDR3 nucleotide sequence: TGTGCCAGCAGCTTAGTACTGGCCCAGGGAGAGACCCAGTACTTC.

V gene TRBV7-9 combines with J gene TRBJ2-7; 7 nucleotides align to TRBD1. Losses at the gene ends were 4 bases for V and 3 bases for J; bases not matched to a gene: 9. The CDR3 covers 15 residues. Germline CDR1 reads SEHNR; CDR2 reads FQNEAQ (reference sequence). As DNA, the CDR3 is TGTGCCAGCAGCTCTACCCGGGACAGACTCTACGAGCAGTACTTC. It yields the protein CASSSTRDRLYEQYF.

This clonotype appeared once. The chain recombines TRBV29-1 with TRBJ2-5; 11 nucleotides align to TRBD2. CDR1 and CDR2 from the germline V gene are SQVTM and ANQGSEA. The CDR3 runs to 13 residues. V gave up 6 bases and J gave up 5 bases; unmatched junction bases: 5. The CDR3 DNA is TGCAGCGTCCCTAGCGGGAGGAGGGAGACCCAGTACTTC. This codes for CSVPSGRRETQYF.

J is TRBJ1-1 and V is TRBV4-3; no clear D gene. Germline loops: CDR1 LGHNA, CDR2 YSLEER. The CDR3 sequence is 17 residues long. V shed 0 bases and J shed 0 bases, with 14 bases lying between them. The CDR3 bases are TGCGCCAGCAGCCAAGAGACCCGAGGAGGCATGAACACTGAAGCTTTCTTT. Encoded protein: CASSQETRGGMNTEAFF.

The V gene is TRBV28, the J gene TRBJ2-7; maybe TRBD2 (6 bases). Trimming shortened V by 8 bases and J by 0 bases, and 11 bases separated the two germline ends. This CDR3 has 13 amino acids. CDR1 is MDHEN, CDR2 SYDVKM, per germline. The DNA of the CDR3 is TGTGCCAGCGGGGACGGGAGCTCCTACGAGCAGTACTTC. As protein: CASGDGSSYEQYF.